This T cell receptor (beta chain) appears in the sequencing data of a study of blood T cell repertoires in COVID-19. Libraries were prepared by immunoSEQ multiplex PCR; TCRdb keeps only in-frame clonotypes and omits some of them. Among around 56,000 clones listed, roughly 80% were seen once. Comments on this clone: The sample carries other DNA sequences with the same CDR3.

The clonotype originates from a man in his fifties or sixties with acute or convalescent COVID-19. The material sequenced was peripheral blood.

CDR3 DNA sequence: TGCGCCAGCAGCTTGAAACAGGACACTGAAGCTTTCTTT. This gives the protein CASSLKQDTEAFF. This chain joins TRBV5-1 and TRBJ1-1; possible D gene TRBD1, 5 bases. CDR3 size: 13 residues. Between the trimmed V and J ends, which lost 1 base and 3 bases, there was a span of 7 bases. Per germline, CDR1 SGHRS and CDR2 YFSETQ.